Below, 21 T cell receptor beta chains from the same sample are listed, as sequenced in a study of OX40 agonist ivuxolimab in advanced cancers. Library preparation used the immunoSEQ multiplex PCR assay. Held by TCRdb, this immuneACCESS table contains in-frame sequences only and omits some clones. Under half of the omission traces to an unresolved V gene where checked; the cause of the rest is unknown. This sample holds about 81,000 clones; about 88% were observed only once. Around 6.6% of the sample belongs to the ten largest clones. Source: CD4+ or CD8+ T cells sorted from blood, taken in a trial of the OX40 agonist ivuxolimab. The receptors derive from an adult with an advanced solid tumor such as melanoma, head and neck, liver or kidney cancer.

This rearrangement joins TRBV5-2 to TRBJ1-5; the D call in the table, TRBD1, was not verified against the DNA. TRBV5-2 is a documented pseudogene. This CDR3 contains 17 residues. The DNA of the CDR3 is TGCGCCAGCAGCCAAGTTGATCTGGGCTTTAGCAATCAGCCCCAGCATTTT. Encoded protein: CASSQVDLGFSNQPQHF.

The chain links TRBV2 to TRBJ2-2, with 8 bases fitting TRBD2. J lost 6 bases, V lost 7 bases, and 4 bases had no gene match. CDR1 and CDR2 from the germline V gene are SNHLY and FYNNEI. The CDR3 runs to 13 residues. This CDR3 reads CASNGRAPGELFF. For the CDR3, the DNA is TGTGCCAGCAACGGGAGGGCCCCCGGGGAGCTGTTTTTT.

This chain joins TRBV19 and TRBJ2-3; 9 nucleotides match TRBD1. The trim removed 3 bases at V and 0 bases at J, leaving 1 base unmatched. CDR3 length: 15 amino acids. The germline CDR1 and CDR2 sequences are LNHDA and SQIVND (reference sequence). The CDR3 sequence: CASSIGTGSTDTQYF. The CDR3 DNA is TGTGCCAGTAGTATCGGGACAGGGAGCACAGATACGCAGTATTTT. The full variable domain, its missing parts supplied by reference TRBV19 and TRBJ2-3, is DGGITQSPKYLFRKEGQNVTLSCEQNLNHDAMYWYRQDPGQGLRLIYYSQIVNDFQKGDIAEGYSVSREKKESFPLTVTSAQKNPTAFYLCASSIGTGSTDTQYFGPGTRLTVL.

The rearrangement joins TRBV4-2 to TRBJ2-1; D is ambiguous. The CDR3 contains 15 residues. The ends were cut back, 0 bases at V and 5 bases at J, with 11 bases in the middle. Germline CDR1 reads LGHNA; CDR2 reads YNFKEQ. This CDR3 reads CASSQDSSNHNEQFF. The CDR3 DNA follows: TGTGCCAGCAGCCAAGATTCGTCTAATCACAATGAGCAGTTCTTC.

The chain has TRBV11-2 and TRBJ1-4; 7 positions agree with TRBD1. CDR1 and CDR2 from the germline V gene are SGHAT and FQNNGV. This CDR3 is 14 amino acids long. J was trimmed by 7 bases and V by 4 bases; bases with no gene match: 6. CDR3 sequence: CASSWEGALEKLFF. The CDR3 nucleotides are TGTGCCAGCAGCTGGGAGGGGGCGCTTGAAAAACTGTTTTTT.

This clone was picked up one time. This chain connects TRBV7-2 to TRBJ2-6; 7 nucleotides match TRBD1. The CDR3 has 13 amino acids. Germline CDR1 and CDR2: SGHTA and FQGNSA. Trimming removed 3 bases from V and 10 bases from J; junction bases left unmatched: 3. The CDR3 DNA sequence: TGTGCCAGCAGCTTCGGGACAGTAAACGTCCTGACTTTC. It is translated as CASSFGTVNVLTF. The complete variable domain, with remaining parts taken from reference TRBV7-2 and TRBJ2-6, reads GAGVSQSPSNKVTEKGKDVELRCDPISGHTALYWYRQSLGQGLEFLIYFQGNSAPDKSGLPSDRFSAERTGGSVSTLTIQRTQQEDSAVYLCASSFGTVNVLTFGAGSRLTVL.

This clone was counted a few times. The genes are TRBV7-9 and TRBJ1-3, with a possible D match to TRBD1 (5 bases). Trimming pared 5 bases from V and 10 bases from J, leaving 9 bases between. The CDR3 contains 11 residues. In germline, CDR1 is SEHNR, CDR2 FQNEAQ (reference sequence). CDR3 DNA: TGTGCCAGCAGCCCGACAGAAACCATATATTTT. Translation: CASSPTETIYF.

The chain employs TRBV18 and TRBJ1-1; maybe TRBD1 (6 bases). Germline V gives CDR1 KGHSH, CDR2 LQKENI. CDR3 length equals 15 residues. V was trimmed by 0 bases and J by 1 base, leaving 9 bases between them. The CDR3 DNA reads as TGTGCCAGCTCACCACCGGCGGGGGCGAACACTGAAGCTTTCTTT. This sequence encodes CASSPPAGANTEAFF.

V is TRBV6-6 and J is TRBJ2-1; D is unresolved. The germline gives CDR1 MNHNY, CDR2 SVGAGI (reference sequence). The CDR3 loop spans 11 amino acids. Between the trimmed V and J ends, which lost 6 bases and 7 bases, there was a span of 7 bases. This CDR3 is CASRNINEQFF. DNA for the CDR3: TGTGCCAGCAGGAATATAAATGAGCAGTTCTTC.

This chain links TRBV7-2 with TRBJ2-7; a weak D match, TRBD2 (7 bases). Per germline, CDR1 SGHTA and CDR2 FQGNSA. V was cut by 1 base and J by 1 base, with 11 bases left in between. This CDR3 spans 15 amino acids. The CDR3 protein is CASSLEGGISYEQYV. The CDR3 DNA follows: TGTGCCAGCAGCTTAGAGGGGGGGATTTCCTACGAGCAGTACGTC.

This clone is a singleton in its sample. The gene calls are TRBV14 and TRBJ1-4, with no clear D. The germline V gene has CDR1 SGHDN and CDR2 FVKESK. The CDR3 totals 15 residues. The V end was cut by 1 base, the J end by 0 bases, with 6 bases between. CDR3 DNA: TGTGCCAGCAGCCAAGGGCTGGCAACTAATGAAAAACTGTTTTTT. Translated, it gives CASSQGLATNEKLFF. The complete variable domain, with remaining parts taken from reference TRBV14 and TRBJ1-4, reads EAGVTQFPSHSVIEKGQTVTLRCDPISGHDNLYWYRRVMGKEIKFLLHFVKESKQDESGMPNNRFLAERTGGTYSTLKVQPAELEDSGVYFCASSQGLATNEKLFFGSGTQLSVL.

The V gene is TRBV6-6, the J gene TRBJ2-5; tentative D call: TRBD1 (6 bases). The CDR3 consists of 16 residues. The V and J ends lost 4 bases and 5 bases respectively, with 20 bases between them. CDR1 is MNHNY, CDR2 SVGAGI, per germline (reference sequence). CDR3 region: CASSSFLSQGRETQYF. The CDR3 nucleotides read TGTGCCAGCAGTTCCTTTCTTTCACAGGGAAGGGAGACCCAGTACTTC.

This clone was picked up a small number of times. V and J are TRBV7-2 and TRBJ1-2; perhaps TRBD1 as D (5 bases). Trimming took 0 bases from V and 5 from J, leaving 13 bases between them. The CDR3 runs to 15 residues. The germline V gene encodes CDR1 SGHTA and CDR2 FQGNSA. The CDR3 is CASSLAGREGYGYTF. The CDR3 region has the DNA TGTGCCAGCAGCTTAGCAGGCCGGGAGGGGTATGGCTACACCTTC.

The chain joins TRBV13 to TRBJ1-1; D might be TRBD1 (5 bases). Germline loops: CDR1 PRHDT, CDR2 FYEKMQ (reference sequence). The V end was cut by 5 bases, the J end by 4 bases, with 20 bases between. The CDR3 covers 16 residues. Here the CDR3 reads CASSPRIGVRSTEAFF. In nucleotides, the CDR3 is TGTGCCAGCAGCCCCAGGATAGGGGTCCGGAGCACTGAAGCTTTCTTT.

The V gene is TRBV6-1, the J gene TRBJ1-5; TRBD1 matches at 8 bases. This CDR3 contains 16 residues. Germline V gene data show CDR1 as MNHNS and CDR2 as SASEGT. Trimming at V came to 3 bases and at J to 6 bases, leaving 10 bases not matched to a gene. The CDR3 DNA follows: TGTGCCAGCAGTGACGTACAGGGGGGGTTCAGTCAGCCCCAGCATTTT. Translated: CASSDVQGGFSQPQHF.

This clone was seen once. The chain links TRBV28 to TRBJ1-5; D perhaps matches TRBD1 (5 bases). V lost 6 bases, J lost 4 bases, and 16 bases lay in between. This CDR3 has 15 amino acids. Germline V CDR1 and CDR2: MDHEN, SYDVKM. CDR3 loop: CASSPRGVRNQPQHF. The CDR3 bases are TGTGCCAGCAGCCCCCGGGGGGTGAGGAATCAGCCCCAGCATTTT.

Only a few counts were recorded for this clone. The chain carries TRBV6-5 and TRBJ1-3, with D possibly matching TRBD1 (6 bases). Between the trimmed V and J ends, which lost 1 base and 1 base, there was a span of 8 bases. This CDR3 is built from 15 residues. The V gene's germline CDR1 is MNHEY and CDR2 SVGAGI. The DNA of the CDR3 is TGTGCCAGCAGTTACTACCAGGGGTCTGGAAACACCATATATTTT. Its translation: CASSYYQGSGNTIYF.

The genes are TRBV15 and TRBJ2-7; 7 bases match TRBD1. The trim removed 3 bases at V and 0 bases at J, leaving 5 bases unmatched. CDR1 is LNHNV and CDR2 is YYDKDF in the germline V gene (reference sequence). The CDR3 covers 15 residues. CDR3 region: CATSRDRYSSYEQYF. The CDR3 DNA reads TGTGCCACCAGCAGGGACAGGTATAGCTCCTACGAGCAGTACTTC.

Here the CDR3 reads CASRAVTYEQYV. CDR3 DNA sequence: TGTGCCAGCAGAGCAGTCACCTACGAGCAGTACGTC. V usage is TRBV6-1 and J usage is TRBJ2-7; D gene uncertain. Trimming pared 6 bases from V and 2 bases from J, leaving 8 bases between. The germline CDR1 and CDR2 sequences are MNHNS and SASEGT. This CDR3 has 12 amino acids.

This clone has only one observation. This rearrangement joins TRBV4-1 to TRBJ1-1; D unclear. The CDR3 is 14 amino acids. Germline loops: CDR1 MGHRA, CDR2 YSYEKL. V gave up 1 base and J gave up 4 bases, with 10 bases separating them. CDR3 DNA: TGCGCCAGCAGCCAAGCTGTCTGGTCCACTGAAGCTTTCTTT. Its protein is CASSQAVWSTEAFF.

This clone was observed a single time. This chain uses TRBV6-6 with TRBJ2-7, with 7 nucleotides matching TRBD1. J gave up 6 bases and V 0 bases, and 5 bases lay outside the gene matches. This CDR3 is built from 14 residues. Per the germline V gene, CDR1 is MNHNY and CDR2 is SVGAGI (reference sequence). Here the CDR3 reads CASSYSTAGGEQYF. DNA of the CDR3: TGTGCCAGCAGTTACTCGACCGCAGGGGGCGAGCAGTACTTC.